This entry is about one TCR beta chain. The antigen remains unidentified. These data are taken from a study of cytomegalovirus exposure and HLA in healthy donors. Study-level background: The roughly 120 validation repertoires, a later analysis reported, used the same platform as the approximately 650 first-cohort repertoires. Notes on the study in general: According to the study, around 180 TCR beta chains were cytomegalovirus-associated.

V dropped 4 bases and J dropped 5 bases, with 12 bases sitting between them. Germline CDR1 and CDR2: GTSNPN and SVGIG (reference sequence). The CDR3 length is 13 residues. Using immunoSEQ multiplex PCR, the repertoire was profiled, and TCRdb retains in-frame clones only, with some absent. The table shows over 250,000 clones, with about 86% occurring only once. Sequencing was carried out using PBMCs. The chain recombines TRBV30 with TRBJ1-5, with a tentative D call TRBD1 (6 bases). This receptor was obtained from a woman aged 18-29 years in good health and CMV-seronegative. In DNA form, the CDR3 reads TGTGCCTGGACGGGGGGGGGCCATCAGCCCCAGCATTTT. It codes for CAWTGGGHQPQHF.